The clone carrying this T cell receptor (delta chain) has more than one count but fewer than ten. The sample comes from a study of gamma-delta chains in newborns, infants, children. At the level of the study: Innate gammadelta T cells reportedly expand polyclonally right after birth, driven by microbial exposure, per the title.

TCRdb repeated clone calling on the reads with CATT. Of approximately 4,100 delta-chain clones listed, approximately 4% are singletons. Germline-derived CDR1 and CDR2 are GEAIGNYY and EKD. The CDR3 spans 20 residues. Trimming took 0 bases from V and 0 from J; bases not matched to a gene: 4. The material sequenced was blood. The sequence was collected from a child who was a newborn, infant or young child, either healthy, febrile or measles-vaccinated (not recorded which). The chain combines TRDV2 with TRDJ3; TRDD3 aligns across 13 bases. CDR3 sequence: CACDTVLGDTHSWDTRQMFF. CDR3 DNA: TGTGCCTGTGACACCGTACTGGGGGATACGCACTCCTGGGACACCCGACAGATGTTTTTC.